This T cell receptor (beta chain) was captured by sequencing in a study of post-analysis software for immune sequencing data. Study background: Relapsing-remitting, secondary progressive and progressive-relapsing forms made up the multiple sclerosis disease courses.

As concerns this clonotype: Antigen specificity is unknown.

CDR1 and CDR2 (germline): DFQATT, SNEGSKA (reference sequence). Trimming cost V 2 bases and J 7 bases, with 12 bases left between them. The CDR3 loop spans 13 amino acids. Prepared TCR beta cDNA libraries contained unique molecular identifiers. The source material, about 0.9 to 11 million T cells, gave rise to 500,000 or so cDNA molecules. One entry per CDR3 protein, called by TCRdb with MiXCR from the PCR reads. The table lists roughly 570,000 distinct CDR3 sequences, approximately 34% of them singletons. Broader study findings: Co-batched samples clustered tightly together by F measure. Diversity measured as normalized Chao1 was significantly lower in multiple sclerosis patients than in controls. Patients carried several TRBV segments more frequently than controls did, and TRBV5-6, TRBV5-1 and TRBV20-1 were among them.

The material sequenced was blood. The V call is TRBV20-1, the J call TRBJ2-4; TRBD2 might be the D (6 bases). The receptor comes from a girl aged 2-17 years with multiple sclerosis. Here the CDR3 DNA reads TGCAGTGCTAGAATGACTGGGGGGAACATTCAGTACTTC. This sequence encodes CSARMTGGNIQYF.